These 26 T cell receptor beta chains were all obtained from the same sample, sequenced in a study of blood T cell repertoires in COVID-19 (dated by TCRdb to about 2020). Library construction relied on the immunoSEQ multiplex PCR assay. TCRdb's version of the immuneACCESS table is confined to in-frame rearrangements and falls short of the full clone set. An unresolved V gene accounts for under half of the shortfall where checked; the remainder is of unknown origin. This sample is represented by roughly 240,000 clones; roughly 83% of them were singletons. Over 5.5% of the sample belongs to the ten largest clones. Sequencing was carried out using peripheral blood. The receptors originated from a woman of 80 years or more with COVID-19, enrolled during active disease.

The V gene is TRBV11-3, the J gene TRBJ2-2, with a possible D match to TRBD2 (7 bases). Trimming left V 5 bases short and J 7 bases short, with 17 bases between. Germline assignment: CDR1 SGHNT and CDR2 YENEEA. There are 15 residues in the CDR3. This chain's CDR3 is CASSVGGPGGGELFF. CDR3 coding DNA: TGTGCCAGCAGCGTCGGGGGGCCTGGTGGCGGGGAGCTGTTTTTT. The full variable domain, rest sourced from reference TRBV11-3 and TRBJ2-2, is EAGVVQSPRYKIIEKKQPVAFWCNPISGHNTLYWYLQNLGQGPELLIRYENEEAVDDSQLPKDRFSAERLKGVDSTLKIQPAELGDSAVYLCASSVGGPGGGELFFGEGSRLTVL.

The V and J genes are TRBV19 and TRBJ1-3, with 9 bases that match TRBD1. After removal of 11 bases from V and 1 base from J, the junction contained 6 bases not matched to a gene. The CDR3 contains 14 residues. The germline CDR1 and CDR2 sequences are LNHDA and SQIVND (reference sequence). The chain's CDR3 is CACGQGSSGNTIYF. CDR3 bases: TGTGCCTGCGGACAGGGGAGTTCTGGAAACACCATATATTTT.

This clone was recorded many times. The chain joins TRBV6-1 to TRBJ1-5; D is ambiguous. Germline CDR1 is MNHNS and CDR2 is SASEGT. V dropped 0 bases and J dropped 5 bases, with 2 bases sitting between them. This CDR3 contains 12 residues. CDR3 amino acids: CASSEADQPQHF. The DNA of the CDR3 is TGTGCCAGCAGTGAAGCCGATCAGCCCCAGCATTTT.

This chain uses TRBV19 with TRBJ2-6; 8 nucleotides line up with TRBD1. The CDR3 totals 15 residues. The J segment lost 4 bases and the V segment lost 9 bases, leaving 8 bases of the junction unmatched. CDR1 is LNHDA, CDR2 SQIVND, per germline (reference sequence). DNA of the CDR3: TGTGCCAGCTCAGGGGGCGCGATAGGGGCCAACGTCCTGACTTTC. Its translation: CASSGGAIGANVLTF.

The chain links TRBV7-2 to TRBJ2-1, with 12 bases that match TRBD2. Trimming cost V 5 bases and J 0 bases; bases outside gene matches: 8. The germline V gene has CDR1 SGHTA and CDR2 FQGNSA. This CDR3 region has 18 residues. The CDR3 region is CASSQGLAGPSSYNEQFF. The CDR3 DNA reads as TGTGCCAGCAGCCAGGGACTAGCGGGTCCTAGCTCCTACAATGAGCAGTTCTTC.

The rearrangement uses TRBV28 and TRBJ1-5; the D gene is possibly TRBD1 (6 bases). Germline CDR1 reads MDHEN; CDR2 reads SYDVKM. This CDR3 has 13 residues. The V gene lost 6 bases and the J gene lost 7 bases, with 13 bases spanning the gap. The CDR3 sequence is CASRPGQLQPQHF. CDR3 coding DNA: TGTGCCAGCAGACCAGGACAGCTCCAGCCCCAGCATTTT.

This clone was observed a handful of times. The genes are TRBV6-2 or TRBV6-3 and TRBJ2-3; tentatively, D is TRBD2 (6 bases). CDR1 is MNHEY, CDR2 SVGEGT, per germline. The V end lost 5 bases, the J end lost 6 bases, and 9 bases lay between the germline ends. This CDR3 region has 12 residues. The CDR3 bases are TGTGCCAGCAGTCGCGGAGGGGATACGCAGTATTTT. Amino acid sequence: CASSRGGDTQYF.

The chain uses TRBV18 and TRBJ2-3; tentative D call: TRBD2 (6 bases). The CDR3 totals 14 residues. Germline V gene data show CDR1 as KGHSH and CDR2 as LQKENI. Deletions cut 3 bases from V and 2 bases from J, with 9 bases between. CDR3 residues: CASSPGGITDTQYF. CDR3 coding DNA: TGTGCCAGCTCACCGGGGGGAATCACAGATACGCAGTATTTT.

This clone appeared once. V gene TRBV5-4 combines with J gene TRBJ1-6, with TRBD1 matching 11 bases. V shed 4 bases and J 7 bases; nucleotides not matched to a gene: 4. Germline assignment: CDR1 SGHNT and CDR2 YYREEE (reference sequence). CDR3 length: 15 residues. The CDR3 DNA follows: TGTGCCAGCAGCCCGGACAGGGGGCTAAATTCACCCCTCCACTTT. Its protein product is CASSPDRGLNSPLHF. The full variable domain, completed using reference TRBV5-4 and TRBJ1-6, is ETGVTQSPTHLIKTRGQQVTLRCSSQSGHNTVSWYQQALGQGPQFIFQYYREEENGRGNFPPRFSGLQFPNYSSELNVNALELDDSALYLCASSPDRGLNSPLHFGNGTRLTVT.

CDR3: CASSRHRDGEQYF. DNA for the CDR3: TGTGCCAGCAGCCGACACAGGGATGGCGAGCAGTACTTC. V gene TRBV7-6 combines with J gene TRBJ2-7; maybe TRBD1 (6 bases). The CDR3 runs 13 residues. V was cut by 5 bases and J by 6 bases, with 14 bases left in between. From germline, CDR1 is SGHVS and CDR2 FNYEAQ.

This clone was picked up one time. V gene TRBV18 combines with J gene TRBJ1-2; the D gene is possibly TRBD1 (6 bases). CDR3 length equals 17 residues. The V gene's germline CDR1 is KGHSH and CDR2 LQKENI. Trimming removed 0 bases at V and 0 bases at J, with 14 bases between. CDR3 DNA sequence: TGTGCCAGCTCACCACCAGTTCCAGGGGTTACTAACTATGGCTACACCTTC. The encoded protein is CASSPPVPGVTNYGYTF. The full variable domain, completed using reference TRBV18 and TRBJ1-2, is NAGVMQNPRHLVRRRGQEARLRCSPMKGHSHVYWYRQLPEEGLKFMVYLQKENIIDESGMPKERFSAEFPKEGPSILRIQQVVRGDSAAYFCASSPPVPGVTNYGYTFGSGTRLTVV.

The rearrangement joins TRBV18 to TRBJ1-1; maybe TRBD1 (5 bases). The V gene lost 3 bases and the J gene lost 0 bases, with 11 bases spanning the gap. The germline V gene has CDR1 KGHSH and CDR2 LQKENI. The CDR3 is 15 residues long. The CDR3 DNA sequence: TGTGCCAGCTCACCTCGCAACAGGTTGAACACTGAAGCTTTCTTT. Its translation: CASSPRNRLNTEAFF.

The CDR3 nucleotides read TGTGCCAGCAGTAGACAGGGGAAGACCCAGTACTTC. This sequence encodes CASSRQGKTQYF. This chain links TRBV28 with TRBJ2-5, with TRBD1 matching over 8 bases. This CDR3 region has 12 residues. Germline assignment: CDR1 MDHEN and CDR2 SYDVKM. The V gene end was trimmed by 5 bases and the J gene end by 6 bases; junction bases not matched to a gene: 2.

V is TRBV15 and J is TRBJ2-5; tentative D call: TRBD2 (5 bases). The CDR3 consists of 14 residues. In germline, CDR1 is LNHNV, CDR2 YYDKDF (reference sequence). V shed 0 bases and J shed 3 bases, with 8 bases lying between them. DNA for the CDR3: TGTGCCACCAGCAGAGATACGGGAAAAGAGACCCAGTACTTC. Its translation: CATSRDTGKETQYF.

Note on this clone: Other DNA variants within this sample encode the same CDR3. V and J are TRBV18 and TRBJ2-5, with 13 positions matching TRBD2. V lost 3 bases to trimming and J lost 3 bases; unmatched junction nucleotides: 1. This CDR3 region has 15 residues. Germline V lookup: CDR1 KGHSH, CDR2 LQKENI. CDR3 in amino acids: CASSPGLAGEETQYF. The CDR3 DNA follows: TGTGCCAGCTCACCCGGACTAGCGGGGGAAGAGACCCAGTACTTC. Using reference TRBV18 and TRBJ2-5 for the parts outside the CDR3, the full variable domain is NAGVMQNPRHLVRRRGQEARLRCSPMKGHSHVYWYRQLPEEGLKFMVYLQKENIIDESGMPKERFSAEFPKEGPSILRIQQVVRGDSAAYFCASSPGLAGEETQYFGPGTRLLVL.

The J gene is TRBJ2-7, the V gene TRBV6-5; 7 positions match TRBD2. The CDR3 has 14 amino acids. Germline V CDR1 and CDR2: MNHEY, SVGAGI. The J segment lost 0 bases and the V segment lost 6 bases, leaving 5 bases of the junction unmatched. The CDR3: CASSRGVPSYEQYF. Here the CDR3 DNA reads TGTGCCAGCAGCCGGGGGGTACCCTCCTACGAGCAGTACTTC.

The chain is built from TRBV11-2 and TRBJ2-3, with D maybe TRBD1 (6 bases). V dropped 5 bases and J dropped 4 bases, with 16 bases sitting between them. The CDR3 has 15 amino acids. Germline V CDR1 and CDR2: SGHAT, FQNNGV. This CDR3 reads CASSPTWGQADTQYF. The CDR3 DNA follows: TGTGCCAGCAGCCCTACGTGGGGGCAAGCAGATACGCAGTATTTT.

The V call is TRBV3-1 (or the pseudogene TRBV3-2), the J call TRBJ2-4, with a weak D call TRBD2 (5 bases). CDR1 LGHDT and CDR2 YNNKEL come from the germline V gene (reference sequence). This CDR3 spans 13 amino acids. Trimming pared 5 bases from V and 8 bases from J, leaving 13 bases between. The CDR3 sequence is CASSAYGVDIQYF. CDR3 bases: TGTGCCAGCAGCGCATACGGGGTAGACATTCAGTACTTC.

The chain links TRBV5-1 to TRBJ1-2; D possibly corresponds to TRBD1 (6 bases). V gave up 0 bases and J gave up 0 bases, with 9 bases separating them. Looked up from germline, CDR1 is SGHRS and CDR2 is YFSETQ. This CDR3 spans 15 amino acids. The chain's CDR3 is CASSLGTEANYGYTF. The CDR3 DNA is TGCGCCAGCAGCTTGGGGACAGAAGCTAACTATGGCTACACCTTC.

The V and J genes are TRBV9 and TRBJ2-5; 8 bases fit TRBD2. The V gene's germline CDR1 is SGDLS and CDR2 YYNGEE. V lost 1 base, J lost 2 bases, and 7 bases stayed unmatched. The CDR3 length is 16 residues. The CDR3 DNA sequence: TGTGCCAGCAGCGTAATTGGTAGCGGGGCTCAAGAGACCCAGTACTTC. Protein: CASSVIGSGAQETQYF.

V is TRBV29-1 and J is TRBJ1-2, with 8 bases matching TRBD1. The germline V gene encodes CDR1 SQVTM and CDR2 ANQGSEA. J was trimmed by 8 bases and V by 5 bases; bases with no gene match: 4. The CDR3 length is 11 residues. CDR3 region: CSVIQGEGYTF. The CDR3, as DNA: TGCAGCGTTATACAGGGGGAAGGCTACACCTTC.

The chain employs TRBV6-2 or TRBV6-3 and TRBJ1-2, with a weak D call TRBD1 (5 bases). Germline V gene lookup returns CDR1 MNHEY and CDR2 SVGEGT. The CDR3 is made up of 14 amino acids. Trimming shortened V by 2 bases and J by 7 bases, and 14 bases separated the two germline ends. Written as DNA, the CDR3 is TGTGCCAGCAGTTACGTCGGGACTGAGTCTGGCTACACCTTC. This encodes CASSYVGTESGYTF.

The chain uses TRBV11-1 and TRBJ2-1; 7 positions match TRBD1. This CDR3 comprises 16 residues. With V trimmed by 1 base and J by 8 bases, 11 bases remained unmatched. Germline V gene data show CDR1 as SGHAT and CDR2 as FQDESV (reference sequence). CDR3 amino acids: CASSLEGRQGLDEQFF. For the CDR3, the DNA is TGTGCCAGCAGCTTAGAGGGCAGACAGGGTCTAGATGAGCAGTTCTTC.

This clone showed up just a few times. The chain's CDR3 is CASSPDGGREGEQYF. The CDR3 nucleotides read TGTGCCAGCAGCCCCGACGGCGGTAGGGAGGGCGAGCAGTACTTC. The J gene is TRBJ2-7, the V gene TRBV7-9; 7 positions agree with TRBD2. This CDR3 region has 15 residues. Trimming cost V 5 bases and J 6 bases; bases outside gene matches: 13. Germline V gives CDR1 SEHNR, CDR2 FQNEAQ (reference sequence).

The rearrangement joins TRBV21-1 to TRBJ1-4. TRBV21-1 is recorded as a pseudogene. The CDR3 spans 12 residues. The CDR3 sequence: CASSKRGCGLFF. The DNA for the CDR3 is TGTGCCAGCAGCAAGCGGGGTTGCGGACTGTTTTTT.

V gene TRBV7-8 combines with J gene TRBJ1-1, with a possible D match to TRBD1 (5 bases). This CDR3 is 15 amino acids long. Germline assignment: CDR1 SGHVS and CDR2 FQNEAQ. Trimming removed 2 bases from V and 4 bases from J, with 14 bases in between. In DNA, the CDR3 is TGTGCCAGCAGCTTACTTTCCCAGGGAAGCACTGAAGCTTTCTTT. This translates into CASSLLSQGSTEAFF.